The rows below give T cell receptor beta chains drawn from one sample of a study of regulatory T cells in long-lasting Graves disease. TCRdb independently ran MiXCR on the multiplex PCR reads; one entry per CDR3 protein. Of about 660,000 distinct CDR3 sequences detected, around 30% appear once; the ten largest clones hold roughly 46%. Here the sequenced sample was peripheral blood mononuclear cells (PBMCs), taken when the disease was refractory, from a patient treated with antithyroid drugs. All receptors derive from a female donor with Graves disease. Both conserved end residues are part of each CDR3. D genes are given only for firm matches. Part of the rows lack a size; the others show once, few, many or a class for expanded clones.

j_call v_call clone_size d_call cdr3_aa
TRBJ2-7 TRBV10-3 . TRBD2 CAISSGTSGVYEQYF
TRBJ1-4 TRBV28 . . CASSLPGRYEKLFF
TRBJ1-1 TRBV19 . . CASSISKNTEAFF
TRBJ1-2 TRBV2 . TRBD1 CASSQNPGTGDGYTF
TRBJ2-5 TRBV2 many . CASSRGRNLETQYF
TRBJ1-1 TRBV6-1 many TRBD1 CASRRPGQGAMNTEAFF
TRBJ1-1 TRBV12-3/TRBV12-4 many . CASSFPEQGRNTEAFF
TRBJ2-5 TRBV2 many . CASTRNRAEETQYF
TRBJ1-2 TRBV20-1 few . CSAPTDSYYGYTF
TRBJ2-7 TRBV20-1 . TRBD1 CSARSGQGEQYF
TRBJ2-7 TRBV4-2 once TRBD2 CASSQGGLRGYEQYF
TRBJ1-2 TRBV30 . TRBD1 CAWSLGQRGLYYTF
TRBJ2-7 TRBV29-1 few . CSVGGGNPEQYF
TRBJ1-1 TRBV28 . . CASSFFVGTGMNTEAFF
TRBJ1-1 TRBV29-1 few . CSVKTGITEAFF
TRBJ2-7 TRBV11-2 many TRBD2 CASSLVAGHEQYF
TRBJ2-3 TRBV28 . TRBD1 CASRIPGQQFSTDTQYF
TRBJ1-2 TRBV5-5 few TRBD1 CASSIPQGTDNYGYTF
TRBJ2-5 TRBV11-2 few TRBD1 CASSFTGGRFQETQYF
TRBJ2-7 TRBV2 many . CASSDRASRSYEQYF
TRBJ2-7 TRBV7-3 . TRBD1 CASSLRDRGRHYEQYF
TRBJ1-2 TRBV14 . TRBD1 CASSPPAGGPYGYTF
TRBJ2-2 TRBV20-1 . . CSARRTTGAGTGELFF
TRBJ2-7 TRBV19 . TRBD2 CASSPRTSGRLAYEQYF
TRBJ1-6 TRBV20-1 many TRBD1 CSAPPTGLDSPLHF
TRBJ2-2 TRBV30 . TRBD1 CAWSVRTGGNTGELFF
TRBJ1-2 TRBV12-3/TRBV12-4 many . CASSLTGRSGYTF
TRBJ1-6 TRBV6-2/TRBV6-3 many . CASRGGNSPLHF
TRBJ2-7 TRBV5-1 . . CASSSTGTSTYEQYF
TRBJ1-1 TRBV30 few . CAGRGLLTEAFF
TRBJ2-7 TRBV28 few TRBD1 CASRSGTVSCEQYF
TRBJ1-6 TRBV18 . TRBD1 CASSPNAQTGYSPLHF
TRBJ2-4 TRBV20-1 few TRBD1 CSASQDRRQPLAKNIQYF
TRBJ2-7 TRBV6-8 many TRBD2 CASRGSGSFYEQYF
TRBJ1-5 TRBV6-2/TRBV6-3 . . CASSSLSGPYTNQPQHF
TRBJ1-2 TRBV10-3 . . CASLGTPFGYTF
TRBJ1-1 TRBV30 . . CAWRGAMNTEAFF
TRBJ1-5 TRBV12-3/TRBV12-4 many TRBD1 CASSPDRASNQPQHF
TRBJ1-2 TRBV14 once . CASSQLSQGYGYTF
TRBJ2-7 TRBV6-1 . . CASQTRGGSYEQYF
TRBJ2-7 TRBV12-3/TRBV12-4 many TRBD2 CASSQLAGGSYEQYF
TRBJ2-5 TRBV27 few TRBD2 CASSSGRALETQYF
TRBJ2-5 TRBV20-1 few . CSARDRGRQTQYF
TRBJ1-2 TRBV2 many . CASSEGLGSYGYTF
TRBJ1-5 TRBV12-3/TRBV12-4 . . CASRPNTQGSNQPQHF
TRBJ2-7 TRBV20-1 . TRBD1 CSACRDSPYEQYF
TRBJ2-7 TRBV12-3/TRBV12-4 many TRBD2 CASSFRTSAREQYF
TRBJ2-5 TRBV7-2 . TRBD1 CASNLGQDRQETQYF
TRBJ2-7 TRBV5-1 . TRBD1 CASSLSGTDIYEQYF
TRBJ1-1 TRBV20-1 . . CSASKGDFWGTEAFF
TRBJ1-5 TRBV20-1 few . CSARSARGNQPQHF
TRBJ1-5 TRBV28 . . CASSFGAGLSNQPQHF
TRBJ1-1 TRBV9 few TRBD1 CASSRRDRVNTEAFF
TRBJ2-7 TRBV2 many TRBD2 CASSGGVAGGRSYEQYF
TRBJ2-7 TRBV29-1 few . CSVVSGARYEQYF